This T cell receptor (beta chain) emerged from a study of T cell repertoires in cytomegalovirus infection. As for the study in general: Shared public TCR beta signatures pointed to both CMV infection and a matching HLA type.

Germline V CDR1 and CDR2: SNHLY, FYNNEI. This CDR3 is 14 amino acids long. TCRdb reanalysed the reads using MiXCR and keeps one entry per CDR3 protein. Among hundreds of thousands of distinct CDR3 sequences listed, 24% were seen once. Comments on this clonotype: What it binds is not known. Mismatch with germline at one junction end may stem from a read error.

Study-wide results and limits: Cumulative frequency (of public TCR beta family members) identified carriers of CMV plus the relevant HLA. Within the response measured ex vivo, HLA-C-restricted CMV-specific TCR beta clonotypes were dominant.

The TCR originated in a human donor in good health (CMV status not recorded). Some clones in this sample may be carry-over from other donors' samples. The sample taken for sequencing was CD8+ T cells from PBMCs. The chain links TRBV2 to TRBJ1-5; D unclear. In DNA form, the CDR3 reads TGTGCCAGCACACGGCGGGGTCACAATCAGTCCCAGCATTTT. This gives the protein CASTRRGHNQSQHF.